These 5 T cell receptor beta chains were all obtained from the same sample, sequenced in a study of beta chain features in type 1 diabetes. cDNA synthesis used the whole RNA isolate, giving expressed TCRB sequences. Produced via immunoSEQ multiplex PCR; TCRdb's table is partial and in-frame only. Found here are roughly 150,000 clones, around 63% of them singletons; the top ten hold around 0.096%. These receptors have no known antigen. Study findings and constraints: The study found moderately but significantly shorter TCRB CDR3s in all four CD4+ subsets of Type 1 diabetes patients.

The source material was naive CD4+ T cells from blood. Receptors were obtained from a man aged 25 to 40 with type 1 diabetes.

This clone was counted a few times. The chain carries TRBV5-6 and TRBJ2-1; 7 bases fit TRBD2. CDR1 is SGHDT, CDR2 YYEEEE, per germline. CDR3 length: 15 residues. The V and J ends lost 4 bases and 7 bases, in that order; junction bases with no gene match: 11. DNA of the CDR3: TGTGCCAGCAGCCCGGAGGGAGGGGAGGTTAATGAGCAGTTCTTC. It encodes CASSPEGGEVNEQFF. The variable domain in full, completed from reference TRBV5-6 and TRBJ2-1, reads DAGVTQSPTHLIKTRGQQVTLRCSPKSGHDTVSWYQQALGQGPQFIFQYYEEEERQRGNFPDRFSGHQFPNYSSELNVNALLLGDSALYLCASSPEGGEVNEQFFGPGTRLTVL.

This chain joins TRBV7-9 and TRBJ1-2; D is perhaps TRBD1 (5 bases). V lost 3 bases and J 6 bases, leaving 11 bases between the germline ends. The CDR3 contains 13 residues. The germline CDR1 and CDR2 sequences are SEHNR and FQNEAQ (reference sequence). This CDR3 reads CASSFQGPDGYTF. CDR3 in DNA: TGTGCCAGCAGCTTTCAGGGTCCGGATGGCTACACCTTC.

This clone was detected a few times. V usage is TRBV25-1 and J usage is TRBJ2-7; D is tentatively TRBD1 or TRBD2 (5 bases each). The CDR3 runs to 15 residues. Germline V lookup: CDR1 MGHDK, CDR2 SYGVNS. V lost 3 bases, J lost 2 bases, and 14 bases lay in between. The CDR3, as DNA: TGTGCCAGCAGTGACTCTGGGGACCCACCCTACGAGCAGTACTTC. This sequence encodes CASSDSGDPPYEQYF.

This clone was counted a single time. The V gene is TRBV29-1, the J gene TRBJ2-5; D gene uncertain. Germline lookup yields CDR1 SQVTM and CDR2 ANQGSEA. The V end lost 4 bases, the J end lost 4 bases, and 16 bases lay between the germline ends. The CDR3 has 14 residues. CDR3 bases: TGCAGCGTTGTAGCACGGTCCCTAAGAGAGACCCAGTACTTC. Its protein product is CSVVARSLRETQYF.

This rearrangement joins TRBV7-6 to TRBJ2-5, with TRBD1 matching 12 bases. The CDR3 is 16 residues long. Trimming took 1 base from V and 5 from J; bases not matched to a gene: 5. The germline V gene has CDR1 SGHVS and CDR2 FNYEAQ. The DNA of the CDR3 is TGTGCCAGCAGCTTAGGGGACAGGGGGCGAGGGGAGACCCAGTACTTC. Its protein product is CASSLGDRGRGETQYF.